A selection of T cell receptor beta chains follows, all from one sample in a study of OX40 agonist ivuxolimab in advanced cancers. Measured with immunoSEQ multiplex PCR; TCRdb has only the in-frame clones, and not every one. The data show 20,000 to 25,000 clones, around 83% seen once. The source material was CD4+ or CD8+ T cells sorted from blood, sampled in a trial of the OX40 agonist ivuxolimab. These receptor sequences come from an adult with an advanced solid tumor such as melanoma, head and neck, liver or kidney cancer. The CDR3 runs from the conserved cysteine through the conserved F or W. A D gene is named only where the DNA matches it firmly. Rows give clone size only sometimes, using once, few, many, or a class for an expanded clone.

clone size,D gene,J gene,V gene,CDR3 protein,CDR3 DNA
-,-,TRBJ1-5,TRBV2,CASSESNQPQHF,TGTGCCAGCAGTGAATCCAATCAGCCCCAGCATTTT
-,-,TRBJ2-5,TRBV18,CASSTGTDSVETQYF,TGTGCCAGCTCAACCGGGACCGACAGTGTAGAGACCCAGTACTTC
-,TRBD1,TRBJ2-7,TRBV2,CASSGGTATLYEQYF,TGTGCCAGCAGTGGAGGGACAGCGACCCTGTACGAGCAGTACTTC
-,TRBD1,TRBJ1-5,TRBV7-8,CASSIGQGNQPQHF,TGTGCCAGCAGTATCGGACAGGGGAATCAGCCCCAGCATTTT
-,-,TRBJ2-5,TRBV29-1,CSVESREETQYF,TGCAGCGTTGAAAGCCGGGAGGAGACCCAGTACTTC
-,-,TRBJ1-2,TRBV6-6,CASTDIDYGYTF,TGTGCCAGCACCGACATCGACTATGGCTACACCTTC
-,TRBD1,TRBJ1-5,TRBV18,CASSRIGTDGGAQHF,TGTGCCAGCTCACGGATCGGGACAGATGGAGGGGCCCAGCATTTT
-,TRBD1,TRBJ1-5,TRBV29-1,CSVGGTGNNQPQHF,TGCAGCGTTGGCGGGACAGGGAACAATCAGCCCCAGCATTTT
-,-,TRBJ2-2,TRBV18,CASSPQTRGGELFF,TGTGCCAGCTCACCACAGACCAGAGGCGGGGAGCTGTTTTTT
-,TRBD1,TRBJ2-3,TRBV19,CASSPGQGAGDTQYF,TGTGCCAGTAGTCCAGGACAGGGGGCTGGCGATACGCAGTATTTT
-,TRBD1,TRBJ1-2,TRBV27,CASSVLRGSGYGYTF,TGTGCCAGCAGCGTCCTCAGGGGGTCTGGCTATGGCTACACCTTC
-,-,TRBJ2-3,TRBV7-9,CASRTSGDTDTQYF,TGTGCCAGCAGGACCTCTGGGGACACAGATACGCAGTATTTT
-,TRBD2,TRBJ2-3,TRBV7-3,CASSLTPRGGGLAEKTDTQYF,TGTGCCAGCAGCTTAACCCCTAGGGGCGGGGGACTAGCGGAAAAAACAGATACGCAGTATTTT
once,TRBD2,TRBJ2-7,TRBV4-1,CASSQVTSVDEQYF,TGCGCCAGCAGCCAGGTGACTAGCGTCGACGAGCAGTACTTC
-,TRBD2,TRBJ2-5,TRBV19,CASSSLASQETQYF,TGTGCCAGTAGTTCACTAGCGAGCCAAGAGACCCAGTACTTC
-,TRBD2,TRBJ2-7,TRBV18,CASSPSGGPVNEQYF,TGTGCCAGCTCACCATCGGGAGGGCCGGTCAACGAGCAGTACTTC
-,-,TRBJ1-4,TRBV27,CASGLGITHEKLFF,TGTGCCAGCGGATTAGGCATAACTCATGAAAAACTGTTTTTT
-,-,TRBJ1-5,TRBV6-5,CASSYVRDQPQHF,TGTGCCAGCAGTTACGTCAGGGATCAGCCCCAGCATTTT
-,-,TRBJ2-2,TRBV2,CASSEVWAANTGELFF,TGTGCCAGCAGTGAAGTGTGGGCGGCGAACACCGGGGAGCTGTTTTTT
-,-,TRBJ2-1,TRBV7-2,CASSSLGGIGLNEQFF,TGTGCCAGCAGCTCTCTTGGGGGTATCGGTTTAAATGAGCAGTTCTTC
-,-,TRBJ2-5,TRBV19,CASSIYIGGQGTQYF,TGTGCCAGTAGTATATATATCGGGGGCCAGGGGACCCAGTACTTC